This T cell receptor (beta chain) comes out of a study of CD8+ T cells in alopecia areata. General observations from the study: A great number of expanded lesional clones endured in scalp and blood during tofacitinib.

On this clone itself: The antigen remains undetermined.

Treatment in this sample: oral pan-JAK inhibitor, 5-10 mg twice daily. V was cut by 4 bases and J by 5 bases, with 16 bases left in between. Germline loops: CDR1 SGHNT, CDR2 YYREEE (reference sequence). The CDR3 is 16 residues long. Isolated RNA was reverse transcribed into cDNA used as the sequencing template. Libraries were prepared by immunoSEQ multiplex PCR; TCRdb keeps only in-frame clonotypes and omits some of them. Of about 140,000 clones listed, nearly 55% are singletons. The material sequenced was CD8+ T cells sorted from blood, taken at week 4, from a patient treated with tofacitinib. This clonotype originated in a human donor with alopecia areata. The rearrangement links TRBV5-4 to TRBJ1-6; D perhaps matches TRBD1 (6 bases). CDR3 region: CASSLPGQGNNSPLHF. DNA for the CDR3: TGTGCCAGCAGCCTACCGGGACAAGGCAATAATTCACCCCTCCACTTT.